This T cell receptor beta chain was sequenced in a study of human CD8 memory T cell subsets. General study points: Estimates that used Chao1 suggested higher diversity in stem-like memory T cells than in precursor exhausted T cells. Stem-like memory and precursor exhausted T cell repertoires barely overlapped.

TSTEM denoted stem-like memory CD8+ T cells, and these cells were CCR7+ PD-1- TIGIT-. It was by negative magnetic separation that total CD8+ T cells were enriched. UMI-labeled 5' RACE was used to make TCR beta libraries. TCRdb reprocessed the 5' RACE reads, keeping one entry per CDR3 protein, no DNA. This sample's clone table lists some 10,000 distinct CDR3 sequences. To note about this clonotype: The antigen is unknown.

Germline V gene data show CDR1 as KGHSH and CDR2 as LQKENI. The CDR3 extends over 16 amino acids. The origin of this receptor is a human donor in good health. The chain recombines TRBV18 with TRBJ2-1. Sequencing used CD8+ stem-like memory T cells (TSCM and TCM) sorted from PBMCs. Subset defined: stem-like memory CD8 T cells (TSTEM), CCR7+ PD-1- TIGIT-. The CDR3 here is CASSLLLETQRTQQFF.